This TCR beta chain was profiled in a study of T-cell memory formation after mild COVID-19. The study, taken as a whole, reports: The authors did not confirm SARS-CoV-2 specificity of second-wave clones peaking day 37. Among clones contracting day 15 to 85, CD4/CD8 was balanced, whereas later expanders leaned CD4+. For contracting clones, CD4+ ones sat mainly in CM and EM, CD8+ in EMRA.

TCRdb passed the 5' RACE reads through MiXCR, listing each CDR3 protein once. The sample yields around 220,000 distinct CDR3 sequences, over 15% seen once. About this clonotype itself: Its cognate antigen is unknown.

Sequenced: PBMCs or a T cell subset sorted from them (not recorded which). This TCR was sampled from a man aged 18 to 30 who had mild COVID-19 (a few samples of this study predate the infection). Cell type and time point are not known.

The CDR3 region has the DNA TGCGCCAGCAGCCAAGAGACAGGTTCCTTTAATGGCTACACCTTC. As protein: CASSQETGSFNGYTF. The J gene is TRBJ1-2, the V gene TRBV4-3; D may be TRBD1 (6 bases). The V gene lost 0 bases and the J gene lost 6 bases, with 14 bases spanning the gap. Germline CDR1 and CDR2: LGHNA and YSLEER. The CDR3 consists of 15 residues.